This entry describes one TCR beta chain. Its target is unknown. Germline V gene sequence: CDR1 MNHEY, CDR2 SMNVEV (reference sequence). With 5 bases clipped from V and 1 base from J, the junction kept 10 bases outside the gene matches. The CDR3 is made up of 17 amino acids. This sample stems from a study of OX40 agonist ivuxolimab in advanced cancers. Study background: Patients received ivuxolimab, an intravenous treatment, every 2 weeks at 0.01 to 10 mg/kg. Patients enrolled in dose escalation were diagnosed with hepatocellular carcinoma, melanoma, renal cell or head and neck cancer.

Study outcomes and limitations: The antigens recognized by the expanded peripheral T cells, that is their antigen specificity, were not determined.

Profiled with immunoSEQ multiplex PCR; TCRdb holds only in-frame clones, not every one. This sample has tens of thousands of clones, with roughly 93% found just once. The genes are TRBV27 and TRBJ2-5, with 10 positions matching TRBD2. The sample in question was CD4+ or CD8+ T cells sorted from blood, obtained in a trial of the OX40 agonist ivuxolimab. This receptor was identified in an adult with an advanced solid tumor such as melanoma, head and neck, liver or kidney cancer. The CDR3: CASSPGLIAGGQETQYF. CDR3 nucleotides: TGTGCCAGCAGTCCCGGGCTAATAGCGGGGGGCCAAGAGACCCAGTACTTC.